Below are 21 T cell receptor beta chains sequenced from a single sample in a study of blood T cell repertoires in COVID-19. Clones were sequenced by immunoSEQ multiplex PCR, and TCRdb holds only the in-frame ones, with some missing. The data hold around 120,000 clones, with approximately 87% observed a single time. The specimen was peripheral blood. The receptors derive from a young man with acute or convalescent COVID-19.

The J gene is TRBJ1-2, the V gene TRBV2, with 9 bases that match TRBD1. Germline V lookup: CDR1 SNHLY, CDR2 FYNNEI. Trimming at V came to 2 bases and at J to 8 bases, leaving 9 bases not matched to a gene. The CDR3 is 15 amino acids. The CDR3 here is CASSESATGGNGYTF. The CDR3 nucleotides are TGTGCCAGCAGTGAATCGGCGACAGGGGGTAACGGCTACACCTTC.

This clone was counted only a few times. The chain employs TRBV19 and TRBJ1-2; 11 bases are a match to TRBD1. The CDR3 is 16 residues long. V was pared by 7 bases and J by 5 bases, with 12 bases of the junction left unmatched. The germline gives CDR1 LNHDA, CDR2 SQIVND (reference sequence). In DNA form, the CDR3 reads TGTGCCAGTACGTCTCCGGACAGGGGGCGAGGTTATGGCTACACCTTC. This translates into CASTSPDRGRGYGYTF.

The rearrangement joins TRBV27 to TRBJ2-3, with D maybe TRBD1 (6 bases). This CDR3 region has 13 residues. V was trimmed by 10 bases and J by 6 bases, leaving 17 bases between them. Germline V gene lookup returns CDR1 MNHEY and CDR2 SMNVEV (reference sequence). CDR3 sequence: CATATRGRDTQYF. CDR3 nucleotide sequence: TGTGCCACCGCGACCAGGGGCAGGGATACGCAGTATTTT.

The CDR3 spells CASSPRRMEAPSGNTIYF. CDR3 DNA: TGTGCCAGCTCACCCCGGAGGATGGAGGCTCCCTCTGGAAACACCATATATTTT. V usage is TRBV18 and J usage is TRBJ1-3; D remains ambiguous. Germline V gives CDR1 KGHSH, CDR2 LQKENI. Trimming left V 3 bases short and J 0 bases short, with 18 bases between. This CDR3 is 18 amino acids long. The full variable domain, in which reference TRBV18 and TRBJ1-3 provide the parts outside the CDR3, is NAGVMQNPRHLVRRRGQEARLRCSPMKGHSHVYWYRQLPEEGLKFMVYLQKENIIDESGMPKERFSAEFPKEGPSILRIQQVVRGDSAAYFCASSPRRMEAPSGNTIYFGEGSWLTVV.

The rearrangement uses TRBV14 and TRBJ1-2, with 9 bases matching TRBD1. After removal of 4 bases from V and 5 bases from J, the junction contained 5 bases not matched to a gene. The length of the CDR3 is 14 residues. From germline, CDR1 is SGHDN and CDR2 FVKESK. CDR3 sequence: CASSPYDRGYGYTF. CDR3 in DNA: TGTGCCAGCAGCCCCTACGACAGGGGGTATGGCTACACCTTC. Variable domain in full (rest from reference TRBV14 and TRBJ1-2): EAGVTQFPSHSVIEKGQTVTLRCDPISGHDNLYWYRRVMGKEIKFLLHFVKESKQDESGMPNNRFLAERTGGTYSTLKVQPAELEDSGVYFCASSPYDRGYGYTFGSGTRLTVV.

The chain recombines TRBV10-1 with TRBJ2-1; 13 bases are a match to TRBD2. V was pared by 2 bases and J by 8 bases, with 6 bases of the junction left unmatched. In germline, CDR1 is WNHNN, CDR2 SYGVQD (reference sequence). The CDR3 is made up of 16 amino acids. The DNA for the CDR3 is TGCGCCAGCAGTGAGGCCGGACTAGCGGGAGTTGATGAGCAGTTCTTC. Protein: CASSEAGLAGVDEQFF.

V and J are TRBV13 and TRBJ1-3, with D perhaps matching TRBD1 (5 bases). This CDR3 comprises 17 residues. CDR1 PRHDT and CDR2 FYEKMQ come from the germline V gene (reference sequence). V was trimmed by 4 bases and J by 0 bases, leaving 16 bases between them. CDR3 protein: CASSSFYGTVSGNTIYF. For the CDR3, the DNA is TGTGCCAGCAGCTCTTTTTATGGGACTGTCTCTGGAAACACCATATATTTT.

The chain carries TRBV15 and TRBJ1-6, with TRBD1 matching 7 bases. V lost 5 bases and J lost 6; bases outside the gene matches: 7. Germline V gives CDR1 LNHNV, CDR2 YYDKDF (reference sequence). This CDR3 has 15 amino acids. DNA of the CDR3: TGTGCCACCAGCGCAACCGGGACAGCTAATTCACCCCTCCACTTT. Translating gives CATSATGTANSPLHF.

The chain recombines TRBV6-2 or TRBV6-3 with TRBJ2-3; the match to TRBD2 covers 7 bases. Germline values: CDR1 MNHEY, CDR2 SVGEGT. Trimming cost V 6 bases and J 1 base; bases outside gene matches: 19. CDR3 size: 19 residues. CDR3 sequence reads: CASSLAGELITRGTDTQYF. The DNA for the CDR3 is TGTGCCAGCAGCCTGGCGGGGGAGCTGATCACACGTGGCACAGATACGCAGTATTTT.

The CDR3 DNA reads as TGTGCCAGCAGCCGACAGGGGGAGAGAGAAAAACTGTTTTTT. Translated: CASSRQGEREKLFF. The V gene is TRBV3-1 (or the pseudogene TRBV3-2), the J gene TRBJ1-4; 9 positions match TRBD1. CDR1 and CDR2 from the germline V gene are LGHDT and YNNKEL (reference sequence). The CDR3 has 14 amino acids. V shed 4 bases and J 8 bases; nucleotides not matched to a gene: 5.

This clone showed up just a few times. The rearrangement joins TRBV3-1 (or the pseudogene TRBV3-2) to TRBJ2-1; D gene uncertain. The CDR3 totals 12 residues. V lost 5 bases and J lost 7, with 9 bases in between. Per germline, CDR1 LGHDT and CDR2 YNNKEL (reference sequence). The DNA of the CDR3 is TGTGCCAGCAGCGAGCAGGCAAATGAGCAGTTCTTC. Its translation is CASSEQANEQFF.

The V and J genes are TRBV23-1 and TRBJ1-6; 7 bases are shared with TRBD1. TRBV23-1 is flagged as an ORF with uncertain function. J lost 4 bases, V lost 4 bases, and 4 bases had no gene match. The CDR3 runs to 15 residues. The CDR3 DNA follows: TGCGCCAGCAGTCGGGGACAGTCATATAATTCACCCCTCCACTTT. Translating gives CASSRGQSYNSPLHF.

V is TRBV7-3 and J is TRBJ2-4; the match to TRBD1 covers 9 bases. J lost 8 bases, V lost 5 bases, and 4 bases had no gene match. Germline CDR1 and CDR2: SGHTA and FQGTGA. The CDR3 consists of 13 residues. As DNA, the CDR3 is TGTGCCAGCAGCGCGACAGGGGGGGACATTCAGTACTTC. Translation: CASSATGGDIQYF.

Only a few counts were recorded for this clone. The gene calls are TRBV5-1 and TRBJ2-7; 7 bases are a match to TRBD2. CDR1 is SGHRS and CDR2 is YFSETQ in the germline V gene. This CDR3 has 15 residues. V dropped 5 bases and J dropped 4; count of bases not matched to a gene: 12. The CDR3 bases are TGCGCCAGCAGAACCAAAGCGGGATTTACTTACGAGCAGTACTTC. Translated, it gives CASRTKAGFTYEQYF.

This chain links TRBV5-1 with TRBJ2-5, with D perhaps matching TRBD2 (6 bases). Trimming cost V 3 bases and J 5 bases, with 11 bases left between them. Germline CDR1 and CDR2: SGHRS and YFSETQ. The CDR3 spans 13 residues. Here the CDR3 DNA reads TGCGCCAGCAGCTCACTAGCAGGGGAGACCCAGTACTTC. Its translation: CASSSLAGETQYF.

This chain's CDR3 is CASSLSRATDTQYF. CDR3 nucleotide sequence: TGTGCCAGCAGCCTGTCGCGGGCCACAGATACGCAGTATTTT. This chain connects TRBV9 to TRBJ2-3; D possibly corresponds to TRBD2 (5 bases). The length of the CDR3 is 14 residues. The V and J ends lost 4 bases and 2 bases respectively, with 11 bases between them. Germline V gene lookup returns CDR1 SGDLS and CDR2 YYNGEE.

This clone was seen just once. The chain combines TRBV7-9 with TRBJ2-1; D may be TRBD2 (7 bases). CDR3 length: 14 amino acids. From germline, CDR1 is SEHNR and CDR2 FQNEAQ (reference sequence). The V and J ends lost 5 bases and 8 bases respectively, with 16 bases between them. CDR3 loop: CASSLLGGRDEQFF. The CDR3, as DNA: TGTGCCAGCAGCCTACTCGGGGGGCGGGATGAGCAGTTCTTC.

The chain combines TRBV6-5 with TRBJ1-1, with D hard to call. Germline V gene lookup returns CDR1 MNHEY and CDR2 SVGAGI. V was pared by 2 bases and J by 4 bases, with 11 bases between. CDR3 length: 14 residues. CDR3 in DNA: TGTGCCAGCAGTTACGAGTCCCGTAGCACTGAAGCTTTCTTT. It encodes CASSYESRSTEAFF.

This clone was counted between two and nine times. J is TRBJ2-3 and V is TRBV19, with D unresolved. The CDR3 covers 15 residues. From germline, CDR1 is LNHDA and CDR2 SQIVND (reference sequence). V dropped 4 bases and J dropped 3 bases, with 14 bases sitting between them. The DNA of the CDR3 is TGTGCCAGTAGTAGTTTTCGGCAGGATACAGATACGCAGTATTTT. Its protein product is CASSSFRQDTDTQYF. Complete variable domain (other parts from reference TRBV19 and TRBJ2-3): DGGITQSPKYLFRKEGQNVTLSCEQNLNHDAMYWYRQDPGQGLRLIYYSQIVNDFQKGDIAEGYSVSREKKESFPLTVTSAQKNPTAFYLCASSSFRQDTDTQYFGPGTRLTVL.

This chain joins TRBV5-5 and TRBJ1-5; D is unresolved. Germline V gene sequence: CDR1 SGHKS, CDR2 YYEKEE (reference sequence). V lost 4 bases and J 0 bases, leaving 11 bases between the germline ends. The CDR3 is 15 residues long. The CDR3 DNA follows: TGTGCCAGCAGCCTGGATCCTTATAGCAATCAGCCCCAGCATTTT. Translating gives CASSLDPYSNQPQHF.

The gene calls are TRBV6-5 and TRBJ2-1; 9 bases agree with TRBD2. The germline V gene encodes CDR1 MNHEY and CDR2 SVGAGI. Losses at the gene ends were 7 bases for V and 5 bases for J; bases not matched to a gene: 9. The CDR3 length is 15 residues. In DNA form, the CDR3 reads TGTGCCAGCAAAGTTGAGACTAGCGGTCACAATGAGCAGTTCTTC. Its protein is CASKVETSGHNEQFF.